The 22 T cell receptor beta chains below come from one sample, sequenced in a study of a mutant IDH1 vaccine in newly diagnosed glioma. Method: immunoSEQ multiplex PCR; TCRdb's copy keeps in-frame clones and lacks some. Of around 54,000 clones listed, 80% to 90% are singletons. What these receptors recognize is not known. The time point here: week 35, safety follow-up. Topical imiquimod was applied with each vaccine dose, which held 300 ug of mutant IDH1 20-mer peptide. The sample in question was PBMCs, obtained from a glioma patient whose treatment included an IDH1 peptide vaccine. These receptor sequences come from a man aged 40-49 years with glioma.

The CDR3 here is CASKPGQGPHEQYF. The CDR3 nucleotides read TGTGCCAGCAAACCGGGACAGGGCCCCCACGAGCAGTACTTC. The chain links TRBV9 to TRBJ2-7, with 9 bases matching TRBD1. Per the germline V gene, CDR1 is SGDLS and CDR2 is YYNGEE. This CDR3 is built from 14 residues. V lost 6 bases, J lost 5 bases, and 9 bases stayed unmatched.

The chain has TRBV5-4 and TRBJ1-2, with D tentatively TRBD1 (6 bases). Germline values: CDR1 SGHNT, CDR2 YYREEE (reference sequence). CDR3 length: 16 amino acids. Trimming took off 4 bases at V and 4 bases at J, with 20 bases between the two ends. The CDR3: CASSRGAGKYSYGYTF. As DNA, the CDR3 is TGTGCCAGCAGCCGGGGGGCAGGGAAATATTCCTATGGCTACACCTTC.

The chain recombines TRBV7-2 with TRBJ2-7; no definite D call. Per germline, CDR1 SGHTA and CDR2 FQGNSA. The CDR3 runs to 13 residues. The V gene lost 3 bases and the J gene lost 2 bases, with 8 bases spanning the gap. The CDR3 protein is CASSFGGAYEQYF. The CDR3, as DNA: TGTGCCAGCAGCTTTGGCGGAGCCTACGAGCAGTACTTC.

V is TRBV6-5 and J is TRBJ2-3; 9 bases match TRBD2. This CDR3 region has 15 residues. Germline values: CDR1 MNHEY, CDR2 SVGAGI. Trimming took 5 bases from V and 1 from J; bases not matched to a gene: 4. For the CDR3, the DNA is TGTGCCAGCAGTCTTAGCGGGAGTGGCACAGATACGCAGTATTTT. It encodes CASSLSGSGTDTQYF.

This chain links TRBV7-9 with TRBJ2-6, with TRBD2 identical over 7 bases. Trimming cost V 4 bases and J 0 bases; bases outside gene matches: 12. The CDR3 is 19 amino acids. Germline CDR1 reads SEHNR; CDR2 reads FQNEAQ (reference sequence). The CDR3 coding sequence is TGTGCCAGCAGCTCGTCGGTAGCGGGCCTCACCTCTGGGGCCAACGTCCTGACTTTC. The encoded protein is CASSSSVAGLTSGANVLTF.

This clone has only a few counts. The V and J genes are TRBV10-3 and TRBJ2-3; 11 bases are a match to TRBD2. The junction had 7 bases not matched to a gene; V was cut back by 4 bases and J by 4 bases. Germline assignment: CDR1 ENHRY and CDR2 SYGVKD. This CDR3 is 16 amino acids long. DNA of the CDR3: TGTGCCATCAGTGCCACTAGCGGGAGTAGCGCAGATACGCAGTATTTT. It codes for CAISATSGSSADTQYF.

The chain couples TRBV11-3 to TRBJ1-1; D ambiguous. The CDR3 is 13 residues long. V was clipped by 1 base and J by 3 bases, with 6 bases between them. Germline assignment: CDR1 SGHNT and CDR2 YENEEA. CDR3 amino acids: CASSLGTDTEAFF. The CDR3 nucleotides are TGTGCCAGCAGCTTAGGAACCGACACTGAAGCTTTCTTT.

CDR3 protein: CASRERVPYEQYF. CDR3 DNA: TGTGCCAGCAGGGAGCGGGTCCCCTACGAGCAGTACTTC. This rearrangement joins TRBV6-5 to TRBJ2-7; D may be TRBD2 (6 bases). V was clipped by 6 bases and J by 2 bases, with 11 bases between them. CDR1 is MNHEY, CDR2 SVGAGI, per germline. The CDR3 loop spans 13 amino acids.

V and J are TRBV2 and TRBJ2-7, with a weak D call TRBD1 (6 bases). V was cut by 9 bases and J by 4 bases, with 13 bases left in between. This CDR3 is 12 amino acids long. Germline V CDR1 and CDR2: SNHLY, FYNNEI. The CDR3 DNA is TGTGCCAGTAGACAGGCCAGGTACGAGCAGTACTTC. Translated: CASRQARYEQYF. The full variable domain, completed using reference TRBV2 and TRBJ2-7, is EPEVTQTPSHQVTQMGQEVILRCVPISNHLYFYWYRQILGQKVEFLVSFYNNEISEKSEIFDDQFSVERPDGSNFTLKIRSTKLEDSAMYFCASRQARYEQYFGPGTRLTVT.

The V gene is TRBV25-1, the J gene TRBJ1-1, with a weak D call TRBD1 (6 bases). The CDR3 length is 12 residues. The V end lost 2 bases, the J end lost 5 bases, and 6 bases lay between the germline ends. Germline V lookup: CDR1 MGHDK, CDR2 SYGVNS. As DNA, the CDR3 is TGTGCCAGCAGTGAACAGGGGACTGAAGCTTTCTTT. Residues: CASSEQGTEAFF.

In its sample, this clone was seen a few times. This sequence joins TRBV6-1 and TRBJ1-5; 8 bases align to TRBD1. CDR1 and CDR2 from the germline V gene are MNHNS and SASEGT. The CDR3 runs to 14 residues. The V gene end was trimmed by 6 bases and the J gene end by 1 base; junction bases not matched to a gene: 2. CDR3 nucleotides: TGTGCCAGCAGCCGGGACAGGAGCAATCAGCCCCAGCATTTT. Its protein product is CASSRDRSNQPQHF.

V and J are TRBV25-1 and TRBJ2-7, with unresolved D. This CDR3 is built from 12 residues. V gave up 2 bases and J gave up 8 bases, with 10 bases separating them. The germline V gene encodes CDR1 MGHDK and CDR2 SYGVNS. CDR3 protein: CASSENRAKQYF. In DNA, the CDR3 is TGTGCCAGCAGTGAAAACCGGGCGAAGCAGTACTTC.

The gene calls are TRBV6-5 and TRBJ1-5; unclear D gene. The ends were cut back, 2 bases at V and 4 bases at J, with 6 bases in the middle. Looked up from germline, CDR1 is MNHEY and CDR2 is SVGAGI. The CDR3 is 13 amino acids. CDR3 loop: CASSYTENQPQHF. The CDR3 DNA reads as TGTGCCAGCAGTTACACAGAGAATCAGCCCCAGCATTTT.

The genes are TRBV19 and TRBJ1-5; D remains ambiguous. Trimming cost V 3 bases and J 9 bases, with 12 bases left between them. The CDR3 length is 13 residues. Looked up from germline, CDR1 is LNHDA and CDR2 is SQIVND (reference sequence). The CDR3 reads CASSMAGMSPQHF. CDR3 DNA: TGTGCCAGTAGTATGGCAGGCATGTCGCCCCAGCATTTT.

This sequence joins TRBV7-2 and TRBJ2-7; 13 bases are a match to TRBD2. Germline CDR1 reads SGHTA; CDR2 reads FQGNSA. V was clipped by 5 bases and J by 3 bases; unmatched bases: 7. This CDR3 is 16 amino acids long. The CDR3 bases are TGTGCCAGCAGCCTAACAGGACTAGCGGGGGTCTACGAGCAGTACTTC. As protein: CASSLTGLAGVYEQYF.

V is TRBV5-4 and J is TRBJ1-4, with a weak D call TRBD1 (6 bases). The V and J ends lost 3 bases and 11 bases respectively, with 14 bases between them. The CDR3 sequence is 13 residues long. Germline lookup yields CDR1 SGHNT and CDR2 YYREEE (reference sequence). CDR3 in DNA: TGTGCCAGCAGCTCCGGGACATTCGGGAAACTGTTTTTT. Protein product: CASSSGTFGKLFF.

CDR3 sequence reads: CASSRFFGNTEAFF. The CDR3 DNA reads as TGTGCCAGCAGCCGCTTTTTTGGGAACACTGAAGCTTTCTTT. The chain carries TRBV7-2 and TRBJ1-1; no clear D. The CDR3 covers 14 residues. V was pared by 5 bases and J by 1 base, with 11 bases between. Germline V gives CDR1 SGHTA, CDR2 FQGNSA.

The J gene is TRBJ1-5, the V gene TRBV10-3, with D possibly matching TRBD1 (5 bases). V dropped 6 bases and J dropped 5 bases, with 11 bases sitting between them. The CDR3 covers 13 residues. Germline V gene sequence: CDR1 ENHRY, CDR2 SYGVKD. CDR3 DNA sequence: TGTGCCATCAGCGTTGACAGCGATCAGCCCCAGCATTTT. It translates to CAISVDSDQPQHF.

The chain has TRBV11-1 and TRBJ1-5; D unresolved. Trimming pared 0 bases from V and 0 bases from J, leaving 15 bases between. Germline CDR1 reads SGHAT; CDR2 reads FQDESV (reference sequence). The CDR3 has 18 residues. This CDR3 reads CASSLAFQQRNSNQPQHF. DNA of the CDR3: TGTGCCAGCAGCTTAGCGTTCCAACAGCGAAATAGCAATCAGCCCCAGCATTTT.

This chain's CDR3 is CASSVNRGLYF. CDR3 coding DNA: TGTGCCAGCAGTGTAAACAGGGGGCTGTATTTT. J is TRBJ1-3 and V is TRBV2; 9 nucleotides match TRBD1. V lost 4 bases and J lost 16; bases outside the gene matches: 5. Germline V CDR1 and CDR2: SNHLY, FYNNEI. There are 11 residues in the CDR3.

This chain connects TRBV28 to TRBJ2-2, with D unclear. Trimming left V 8 bases short and J 3 bases short, with 10 bases between. The CDR3 is made up of 13 amino acids. The V gene's germline CDR1 is MDHEN and CDR2 SYDVKM. CDR3 region: CASVRTHTGELFF. The CDR3 DNA reads TGTGCCAGCGTCCGGACCCACACCGGGGAGCTGTTTTTT.

The rearrangement joins TRBV12-5 to TRBJ2-1; D possibly corresponds to TRBD2 (6 bases). With 9 bases removed from V and 9 bases from J, the gap between germline ends came to 15 bases. Germline V gene lookup returns CDR1 LGHNT and CDR2 FRNRAP. The CDR3 loop spans 12 amino acids. The CDR3 DNA is TGTGCTAGCGGGGCTTCGCGGGGTGAGCAGTTCTTC. Translating it yields CASGASRGEQFF. Filled out from reference TRBV12-5 and TRBJ2-1, the complete variable domain reads DARVTQTPRHKVTEMGQEVTMRCQPILGHNTVFWYRQTMMQGLELLAYFRNRAPLDDSGMPKDRFSAEMPDATLATLKIQPSEPRDSAVYFCASGASRGEQFFGPGTRLTVL.